These 15 T cell receptor beta chains were sequenced from one sample in a study of Ad26.COV2.S vaccination and SARS-CoV-2 variants. Assay: immunoSEQ multiplex PCR; the TCRdb copy retains only in-frame clones and omits some. This repertoire shows 40,000 to 55,000 clones, roughly 83% found once; its top ten account for more than 45%. The sample was peripheral blood, taken after recovery from COVID-19. These receptors originate from a human donor who had recovered from COVID-19.

This clone was detected only once. The rearrangement links TRBV5-6 to TRBJ1-2; unclear D gene. CDR1 is SGHDT and CDR2 is YYEEEE in the germline V gene. V dropped 1 base and J dropped 5 bases, with 6 bases sitting between them. The CDR3 sequence is 12 residues long. The CDR3 loop reads CASSLREYGYTF. The CDR3, as DNA: TGTGCCAGCAGCTTGAGGGAATATGGCTACACCTTC.

The J gene is TRBJ2-1, the V gene TRBV6-1, with 8 bases matching TRBD2. The V gene end was trimmed by 2 bases and the J gene end by 1 base; junction bases not matched to a gene: 10. CDR1 and CDR2 from the germline V gene are MNHNS and SASEGT. The CDR3 extends over 18 amino acids. CDR3 amino acids: CASSELRLAGGSYNEQFF. The CDR3, as DNA: TGTGCCAGCAGTGAATTGAGACTGGCGGGAGGTTCCTACAATGAGCAGTTCTTC.

V gene TRBV5-1 combines with J gene TRBJ1-2; D call uncertain. Trimming removed 0 bases at V and 6 bases at J, with 9 bases between. There are 13 residues in the CDR3. Germline CDR1 is SGHRS and CDR2 is YFSETQ. The CDR3 sequence is CASSLEGRDGYTF. The CDR3, as DNA: TGCGCCAGCAGCTTGGAGGGCCGGGATGGCTACACCTTC.

The chain uses TRBV5-1 and TRBJ1-4; maybe TRBD1 (6 bases). CDR3 length: 15 amino acids. V lost 4 bases to trimming and J lost 12 bases, with 22 bases between them. The germline CDR1 and CDR2 sequences are SGHRS and YFSETQ. CDR3: CASSLRDTGRNELFF. The CDR3 DNA is TGCGCCAGCAGCCTCCGGGACACCGGAAGAAACGAACTGTTTTTT. Supplemented by reference TRBV5-1 and TRBJ1-4, the full variable domain reads KAGVTQTPRYLIKTRGQQVTLSCSPISGHRSVSWYQQTPGQGLQFLFEYFSETQRNKGNFPGRFSGRQFSNSRSEMNVSTLELGDSALYLCASSLRDTGRNELFFGSGTQLSVL.

The V and J genes are TRBV24-1 and TRBJ1-1; TRBD1 aligns across 7 bases. J lost 6 bases, V lost 3 bases, and 3 bases had no gene match. This CDR3 is built from 13 residues. Germline CDR1 KGHDR, CDR2 SFDVKD. The CDR3 nucleotides are TGTGCCACCAGTGATACGAGGGGGCCTGAAGCTTTCTTT. Translated, it gives CATSDTRGPEAFF.

This clone appeared a few times. The V call is TRBV18, the J call TRBJ1-2, with D possibly being TRBD1 (6 bases). V gave up 0 bases and J gave up 0 bases, with 17 bases separating them. This CDR3 comprises 18 residues. Germline CDR1 KGHSH, CDR2 LQKENI. CDR3 coding DNA: TGTGCCAGCTCACCACCTAGACAGGAAATTACTGCTAACTATGGCTACACCTTC. It codes for CASSPPRQEITANYGYTF.

V is TRBV27 and J is TRBJ2-7; 9 bases agree with TRBD2. The CDR3 runs to 14 residues. Germline assignment: CDR1 MNHEY and CDR2 SMNVEV (reference sequence). After removal of 2 bases from V and 6 bases from J, the junction contained 5 bases not matched to a gene. Written as DNA, the CDR3 is TGTGCCAGCAGTTTAGTACTAGCGGGCGGCGAGCAGTACTTC. It is translated as CASSLVLAGGEQYF.

In its sample, this clone was seen many times. The chain couples TRBV30 to TRBJ1-2; D unclear. This CDR3 spans 12 amino acids. Trimming pared 1 base from V and 8 bases from J, leaving 11 bases between. The germline V gene has CDR1 GTSNPN and CDR2 SVGIG (reference sequence). CDR3: CAWSGQIGGYTF. Written as DNA, the CDR3 is TGTGCCTGGAGTGGTCAAATTGGCGGCTACACCTTC. Based on the CDR3 plus reference TRBV30 and TRBJ1-2, the full variable domain is SQTIHQWPATLVQPVGSPLSLECTVEGTSNPNLYWYRQAAGRGLQLLFYSVGIGQISSEVPQNLSASRPQDRQFILSSKKLLLSDSGFYLCAWSGQIGGYTFGSGTRLTVV.

This chain's CDR3 is CASSGTSGRARQFF. The CDR3 nucleotides are TGTGCCAGTAGTGGGACTAGCGGGAGGGCCCGGCAGTTCTTC. The gene calls are TRBV19 and TRBJ2-1, with TRBD2 matching 16 bases. CDR3 length: 14 residues. After removal of 5 bases from V and 12 bases from J, the junction contained 4 bases not matched to a gene. CDR1 is LNHDA, CDR2 SQIVND, per germline (reference sequence).

This clone was observed many times. The chain recombines TRBV5-1 with TRBJ2-5; 9 positions agree with TRBD1. Per germline, CDR1 SGHRS and CDR2 YFSETQ. The CDR3 totals 16 residues. With V trimmed by 4 bases and J by 5 bases, 12 bases remained unmatched. This chain's CDR3 is CASSQTGDRAGETQYF. CDR3 sequence (DNA): TGCGCCAGCAGCCAAACCGGGGACAGGGCAGGGGAGACCCAGTACTTC. Based on the CDR3 plus reference TRBV5-1 and TRBJ2-5, the full variable domain is KAGVTQTPRYLIKTRGQQVTLSCSPISGHRSVSWYQQTPGQGLQFLFEYFSETQRNKGNFPGRFSGRQFSNSRSEMNVSTLELGDSALYLCASSQTGDRAGETQYFGPGTRLLVL.

The rearrangement uses TRBV18 and TRBJ2-2, with a tentative D call TRBD1 (6 bases). CDR1 and CDR2 (germline): KGHSH, LQKENI. V shed 2 bases and J shed 0 bases, with 13 bases lying between them. This CDR3 region has 17 residues. CDR3 region: CASSPYLRQANTGELFF. The DNA of the CDR3 is TGTGCCAGCTCACCATACCTCAGACAGGCGAACACCGGGGAGCTGTTTTTT.

This clone has just one count. The gene calls are TRBV10-3 and TRBJ1-6; D remains ambiguous. Germline CDR1 reads ENHRY; CDR2 reads SYGVKD. Trimming removed 7 bases from V and 8 bases from J, with 18 bases in between. The length of the CDR3 is 15 residues. DNA for the CDR3: TGTGCCATCAAGTTCGAGGGTATAAGCGATTCACCCCTCCACTTT. It is translated as CAIKFEGISDSPLHF.

The chain uses TRBV2 and TRBJ2-1; TRBD2 might be the D (6 bases). Trimming took 3 bases from V and 5 from J, leaving 20 bases between them. This CDR3 spans 17 amino acids. Germline V gene data show CDR1 as SNHLY and CDR2 as FYNNEI. The CDR3 reads CASSDYHGTEPNNEQFF. The CDR3 DNA is TGTGCCAGCAGTGATTATCACGGGACTGAACCAAACAATGAGCAGTTCTTC.

The chain uses TRBV5-1 and TRBJ2-7, with TRBD2 as a possible D gene (5 bases). The CDR3 has 13 amino acids. From germline, CDR1 is SGHRS and CDR2 YFSETQ. Trimming shortened V by 4 bases and J by 0 bases, and 8 bases separated the two germline ends. This chain's CDR3 is CASSEGSSYEQYF. CDR3 sequence (DNA): TGCGCCAGCAGCGAAGGGAGCTCCTACGAGCAGTACTTC.

The chain is built from TRBV7-9 and TRBJ1-1, with D perhaps matching TRBD1 (5 bases). Trimming left V 5 bases short and J 6 bases short, with 13 bases between. The CDR3 is made up of 13 amino acids. CDR1 and CDR2 (germline): SEHNR, FQNEAQ (reference sequence). The CDR3 nucleotides read TGTGCCAGCAGCGGACAAGGCTCAGCTGAAGCTTTCTTT. This encodes CASSGQGSAEAFF. The variable domain in full, completed from reference TRBV7-9 and TRBJ1-1, reads DTGVSQNPRHKITKRGQNVTFRCDPISEHNRLYWYRQTLGQGPEFLTYFQNEAQLEKSRLLSDRFSAERPKGSFSTLEIQRTEQGDSAMYLCASSGQGSAEAFFGQGTRLTVV.